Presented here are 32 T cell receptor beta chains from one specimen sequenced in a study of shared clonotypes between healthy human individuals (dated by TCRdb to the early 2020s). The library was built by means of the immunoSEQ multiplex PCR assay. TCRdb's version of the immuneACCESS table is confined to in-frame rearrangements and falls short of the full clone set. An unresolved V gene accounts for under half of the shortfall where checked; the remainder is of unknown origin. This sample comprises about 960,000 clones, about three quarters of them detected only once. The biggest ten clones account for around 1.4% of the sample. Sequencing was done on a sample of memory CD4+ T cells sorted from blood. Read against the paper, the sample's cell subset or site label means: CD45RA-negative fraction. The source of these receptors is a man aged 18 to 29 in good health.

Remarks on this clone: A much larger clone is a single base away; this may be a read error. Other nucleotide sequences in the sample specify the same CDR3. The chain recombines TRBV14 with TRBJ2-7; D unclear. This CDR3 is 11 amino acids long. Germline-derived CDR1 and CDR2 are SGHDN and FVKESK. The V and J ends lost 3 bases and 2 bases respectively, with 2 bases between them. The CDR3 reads CASSHAYEQYF. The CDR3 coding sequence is TGTGCCAGCAGCCATGCCTACGAGCAGTACTTC.

The CDR3 here is CASSVDGWDPSTDTQYF. CDR3 coding DNA: TGTGCCAGCAGCGTAGATGGCTGGGACCCGAGCACAGATACGCAGTATTTT. The chain carries TRBV9 and TRBJ2-3; D is possibly TRBD1 or TRBD2 (5 bases each). The ends were cut back, 0 bases at V and 0 bases at J, with 14 bases in the middle. The CDR3 extends over 17 amino acids. Germline V gene data show CDR1 as SGDLS and CDR2 as YYNGEE. Combining the CDR3 with reference TRBV9 and TRBJ2-3 gives the whole variable domain DSGVTQTPKHLITATGQRVTLRCSPRSGDLSVYWYQQSLDQGLQFLIQYYNGEERAKGNILERFSAQQFPDLHSELNLSSLELGDSALYFCASSVDGWDPSTDTQYFGPGTRLTVL.

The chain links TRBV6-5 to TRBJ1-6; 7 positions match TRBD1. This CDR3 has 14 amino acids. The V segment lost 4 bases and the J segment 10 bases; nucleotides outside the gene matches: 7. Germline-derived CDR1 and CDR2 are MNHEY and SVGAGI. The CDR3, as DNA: TGTGCCAGCAGTTCGACAGGGCCGGGGTCACCCCTCCACTTT. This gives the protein CASSSTGPGSPLHF.

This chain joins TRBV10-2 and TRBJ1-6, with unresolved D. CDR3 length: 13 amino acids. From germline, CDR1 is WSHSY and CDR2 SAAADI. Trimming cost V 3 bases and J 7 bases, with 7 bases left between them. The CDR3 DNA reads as TGCGCCAGCAGTGAAAATCGAAATTCACCCCTCCACTTT. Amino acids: CASSENRNSPLHF.

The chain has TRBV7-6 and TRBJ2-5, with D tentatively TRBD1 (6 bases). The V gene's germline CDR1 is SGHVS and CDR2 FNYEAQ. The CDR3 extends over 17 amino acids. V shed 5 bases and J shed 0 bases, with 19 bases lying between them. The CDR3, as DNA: TGTGCCAGCAGCCGAAACCGAGGGGGTCTGTACCAAGAGACCCAGTACTTC. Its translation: CASSRNRGGLYQETQYF.

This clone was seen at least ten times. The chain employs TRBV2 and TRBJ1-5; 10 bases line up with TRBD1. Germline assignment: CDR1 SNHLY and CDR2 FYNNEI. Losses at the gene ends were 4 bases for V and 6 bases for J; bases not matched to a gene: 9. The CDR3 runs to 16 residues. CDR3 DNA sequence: TGTGCCAGCAGTGCGAGACAGGGGGCGGTGGGTCAGCCCCAGCATTTT. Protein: CASSARQGAVGQPQHF.

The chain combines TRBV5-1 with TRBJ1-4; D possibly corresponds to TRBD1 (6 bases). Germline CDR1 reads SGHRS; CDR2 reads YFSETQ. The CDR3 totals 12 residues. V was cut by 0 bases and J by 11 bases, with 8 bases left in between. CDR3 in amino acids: CASSLDRGKLFF. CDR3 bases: TGCGCCAGCAGCTTGGATAGGGGGAAACTGTTTTTT.

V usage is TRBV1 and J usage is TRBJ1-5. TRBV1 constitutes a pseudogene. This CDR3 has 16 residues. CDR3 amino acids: CTSSQGGRDPNQPQHF. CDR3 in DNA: TGCACCAGCAGCCAAGGGGGCCGGGATCCAAATCAGCCCCAGCATTTT.

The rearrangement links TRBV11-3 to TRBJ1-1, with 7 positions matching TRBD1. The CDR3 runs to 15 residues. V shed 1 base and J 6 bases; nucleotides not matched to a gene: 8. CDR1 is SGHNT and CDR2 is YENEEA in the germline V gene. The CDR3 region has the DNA TGTGCCAGCAGCTTAGGAGGGGGACAGTGGGCTGAAGCTTTCTTT. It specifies CASSLGGGQWAEAFF.

CDR3 in DNA: TGTGCCAGCAGCGTAGGACAGGGGTCGGAGACCCAGTACTTC. It translates to CASSVGQGSETQYF. The chain joins TRBV9 to TRBJ2-5, with 8 bases fitting TRBD1. The CDR3 sequence is 14 residues long. The germline V gene has CDR1 SGDLS and CDR2 YYNGEE. V shed 0 bases, J shed 5 bases, and the junction held 3 bases outside the gene matches.

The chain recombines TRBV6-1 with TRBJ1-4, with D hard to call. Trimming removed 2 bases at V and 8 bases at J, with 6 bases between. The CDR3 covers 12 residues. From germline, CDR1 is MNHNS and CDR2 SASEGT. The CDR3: CASSENREKLFF. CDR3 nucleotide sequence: TGTGCCAGCAGTGAAAATCGAGAAAAACTGTTTTTT.

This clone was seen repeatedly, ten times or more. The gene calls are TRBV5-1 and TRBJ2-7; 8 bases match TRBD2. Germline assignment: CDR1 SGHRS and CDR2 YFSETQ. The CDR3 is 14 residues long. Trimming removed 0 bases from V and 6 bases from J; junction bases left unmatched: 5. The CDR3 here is CASSLGTSSLEQYF. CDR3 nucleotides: TGCGCCAGCAGCTTGGGGACTAGCAGCCTCGAGCAGTACTTC. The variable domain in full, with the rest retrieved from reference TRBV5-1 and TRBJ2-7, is KAGVTQTPRYLIKTRGQQVTLSCSPISGHRSVSWYQQTPGQGLQFLFEYFSETQRNKGNFPGRFSGRQFSNSRSEMNVSTLELGDSALYLCASSLGTSSLEQYFGPGTRLTVT.

The CDR3 sequence is CASSLSGTVDFTEAFF. The DNA for the CDR3 is TGTGCCAGCAGCTTAAGTGGGACGGTGGATTTCACTGAAGCTTTCTTT. This sequence joins TRBV7-8 and TRBJ1-1; D possibly corresponds to TRBD1 (5 bases). The CDR3 is 16 amino acids. V lost 2 bases and J 4 bases, leaving 17 bases between the germline ends. CDR1 and CDR2 (germline): SGHVS, FQNEAQ.

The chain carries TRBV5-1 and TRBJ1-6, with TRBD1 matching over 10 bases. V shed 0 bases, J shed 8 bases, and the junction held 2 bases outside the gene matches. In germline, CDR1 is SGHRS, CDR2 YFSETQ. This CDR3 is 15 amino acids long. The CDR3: CASSLEGQGYSPLHF. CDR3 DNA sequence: TGCGCCAGCAGCTTGGAGGGACAGGGGTATTCACCCCTCCACTTT.

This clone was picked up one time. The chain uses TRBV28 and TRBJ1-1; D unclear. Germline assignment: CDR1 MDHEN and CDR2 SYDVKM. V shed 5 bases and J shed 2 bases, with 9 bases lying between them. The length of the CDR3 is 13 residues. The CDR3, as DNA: TGTGCCAGCAGTCTTCCGGCAAACACTGAAGCTTTCTTT. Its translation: CASSLPANTEAFF.

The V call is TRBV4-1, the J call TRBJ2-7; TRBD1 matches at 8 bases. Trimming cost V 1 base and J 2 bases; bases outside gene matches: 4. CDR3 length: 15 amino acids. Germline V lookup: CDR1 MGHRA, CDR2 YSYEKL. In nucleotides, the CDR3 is TGCGCCAGCAGCCAAGGGTGGACAGGGCCCTACGAGCAGTACTTC. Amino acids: CASSQGWTGPYEQYF.

This CDR3 is CAWTVVQGNTGELFF. The CDR3 DNA follows: TGTGCCTGGACGGTTGTACAGGGGAACACCGGGGAGCTGTTTTTT. The chain carries TRBV30 and TRBJ2-2; D perhaps matches TRBD1 (6 bases). CDR1 is GTSNPN, CDR2 SVGIG, per germline (reference sequence). The CDR3 loop spans 15 amino acids. V shed 4 bases and J shed 1 base, with 13 bases lying between them.

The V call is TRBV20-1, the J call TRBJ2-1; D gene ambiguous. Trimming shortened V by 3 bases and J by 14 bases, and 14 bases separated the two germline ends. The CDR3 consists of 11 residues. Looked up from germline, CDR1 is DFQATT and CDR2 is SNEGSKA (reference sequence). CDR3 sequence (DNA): TGCAGTGCTAGTAGGGCCCCATCGAAGTTCTTC. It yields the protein CSASRAPSKFF.

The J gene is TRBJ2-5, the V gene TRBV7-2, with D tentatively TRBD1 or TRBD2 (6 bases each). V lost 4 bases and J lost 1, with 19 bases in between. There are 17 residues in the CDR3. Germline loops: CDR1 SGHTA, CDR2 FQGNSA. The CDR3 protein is CASSSDFPGALQETQYF. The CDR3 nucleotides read TGTGCCAGCAGCTCCGATTTTCCGGGGGCCCTCCAAGAGACCCAGTACTTC.

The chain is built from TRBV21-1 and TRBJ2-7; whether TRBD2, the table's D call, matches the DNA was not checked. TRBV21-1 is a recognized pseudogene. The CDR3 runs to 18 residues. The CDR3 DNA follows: TGTGCCAGCAGCAAAAGGTTCGGGGTTCCCAATTACACCTACGAGCAGTACTTC. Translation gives CASSKRFGVPNYTYEQYF.

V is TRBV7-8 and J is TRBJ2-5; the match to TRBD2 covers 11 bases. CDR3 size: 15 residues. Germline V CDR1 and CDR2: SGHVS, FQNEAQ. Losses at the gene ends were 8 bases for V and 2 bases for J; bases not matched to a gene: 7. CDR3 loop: CASGMASGGQETQYF. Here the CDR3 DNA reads TGTGCCAGCGGAATGGCTAGCGGGGGGCAAGAGACCCAGTACTTC.

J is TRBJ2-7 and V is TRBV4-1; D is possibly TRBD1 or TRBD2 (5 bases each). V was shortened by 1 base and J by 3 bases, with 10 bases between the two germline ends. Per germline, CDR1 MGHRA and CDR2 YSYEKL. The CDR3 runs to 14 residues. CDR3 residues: CASSQGGSNYEQYF. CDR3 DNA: TGCGCCAGCAGCCAAGGGGGGAGCAACTACGAGCAGTACTTC.

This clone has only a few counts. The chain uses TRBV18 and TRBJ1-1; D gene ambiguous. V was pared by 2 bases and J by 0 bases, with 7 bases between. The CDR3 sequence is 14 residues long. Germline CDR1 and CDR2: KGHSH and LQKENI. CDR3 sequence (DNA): TGTGCCAGCTCACCAATGACCATGAACACTGAAGCTTTCTTT. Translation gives CASSPMTMNTEAFF.

The CDR3 reads CASSHLGAPDTQYF. In DNA, the CDR3 is TGTGCCAGCAGCCACCTAGGCGCCCCAGATACGCAGTATTTT. V is TRBV7-9 and J is TRBJ2-3; D remains unclear. V was cut by 5 bases and J by 4 bases, with 13 bases left in between. The CDR3 runs 14 residues. Germline V gene data show CDR1 as SEHNR and CDR2 as FQNEAQ (reference sequence). Full variable domain (remainder filled in from reference TRBV7-9 and TRBJ2-3): DTGVSQNPRHKITKRGQNVTFRCDPISEHNRLYWYRQTLGQGPEFLTYFQNEAQLEKSRLLSDRFSAERPKGSFSTLEIQRTEQGDSAMYLCASSHLGAPDTQYFGPGTRLTVL.

CDR3 in DNA: TGTGCCAGCTCACCTGCCTCAGGGACCTATGGCTACACCTTC. It translates to CASSPASGTYGYTF. The gene calls are TRBV18 and TRBJ1-2; possibly TRBD1 for D (5 bases). This CDR3 has 14 residues. Between the trimmed V and J ends, which lost 3 bases and 4 bases, there was a span of 12 bases. The germline CDR1 and CDR2 sequences are KGHSH and LQKENI.

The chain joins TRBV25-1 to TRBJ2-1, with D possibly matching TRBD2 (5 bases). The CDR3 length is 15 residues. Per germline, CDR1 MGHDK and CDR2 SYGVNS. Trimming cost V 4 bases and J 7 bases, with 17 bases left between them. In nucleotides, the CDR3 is TGTGCCAGCAGTGTAGGCGGGTCGATACGTAATGAGCAGTTCTTC. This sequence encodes CASSVGGSIRNEQFF.

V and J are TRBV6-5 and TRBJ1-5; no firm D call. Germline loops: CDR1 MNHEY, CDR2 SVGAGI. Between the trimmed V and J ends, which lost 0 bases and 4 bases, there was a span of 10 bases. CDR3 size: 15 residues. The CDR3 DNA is TGTGCCAGCAGTTACTCAGGATTGAAGAATCAGCCCCAGCATTTT. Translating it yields CASSYSGLKNQPQHF.

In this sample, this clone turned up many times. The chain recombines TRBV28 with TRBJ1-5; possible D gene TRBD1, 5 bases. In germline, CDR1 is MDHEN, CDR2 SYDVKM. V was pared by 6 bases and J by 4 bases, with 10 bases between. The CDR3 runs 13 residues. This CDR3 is CASSRGRNQPQHF. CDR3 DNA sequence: TGTGCCAGCAGCCGGGGACGGAATCAGCCCCAGCATTTT.

CDR3 in DNA: TGCGCCAGCAGCTGGGACAGAAAGTGGGCCCAGTACTTC. Translated: CASSWDRKWAQYF. V is TRBV5-1 and J is TRBJ2-5, with 7 positions matching TRBD1. Trimming cost V 3 bases and J 9 bases; bases outside gene matches: 8. Germline CDR1 is SGHRS and CDR2 is YFSETQ. The CDR3 has 13 amino acids.

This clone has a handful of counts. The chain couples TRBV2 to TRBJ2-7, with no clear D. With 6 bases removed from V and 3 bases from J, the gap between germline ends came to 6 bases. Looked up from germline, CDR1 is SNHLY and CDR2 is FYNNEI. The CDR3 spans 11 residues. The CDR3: CASRLNYEQYF. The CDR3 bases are TGTGCCAGCAGGTTGAACTACGAGCAGTACTTC.

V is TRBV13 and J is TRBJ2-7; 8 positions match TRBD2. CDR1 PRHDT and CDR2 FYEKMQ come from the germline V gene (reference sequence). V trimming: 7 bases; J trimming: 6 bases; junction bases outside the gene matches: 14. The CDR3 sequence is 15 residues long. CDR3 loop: CASKPLGVAGSEQYF. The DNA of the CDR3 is TGTGCCAGCAAACCCCTCGGTGTAGCGGGGTCCGAGCAGTACTTC.

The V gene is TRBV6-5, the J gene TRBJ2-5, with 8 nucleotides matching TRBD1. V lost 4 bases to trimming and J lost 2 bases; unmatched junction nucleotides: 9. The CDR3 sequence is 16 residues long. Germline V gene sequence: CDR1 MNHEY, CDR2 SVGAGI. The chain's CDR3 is CASSSTGAGFQETQYF. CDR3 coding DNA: TGTGCCAGCAGTTCGACAGGGGCCGGTTTTCAAGAGACCCAGTACTTC.